These T cell receptor beta chains were read from a single sample in a study of long-term antiretroviral therapy in people with HIV. Sequenced by immunoSEQ multiplex PCR; TCRdb stores in-frame clones only, minus some. The sample contains 23,000 or so clones, about 76% of which appear only once. The sequencing used unsorted PBMCs, collected 0.1 years before starting antiretroviral therapy. The receptors stem from a man aged 35 to 55 with HIV. Both conserved end residues are part of each CDR3. Fields, in order: V gene, J gene, D gene, clone size, CDR3 protein, CDR3 DNA. The D gene is left open where the match is weak. Expanded clones are given a class, and other clones once, few, many or no size at all.

TRBV28,TRBJ1-5,NA,NA,CASSSPGKPQHF,TGTGCCAGCAGTTCGCCAGGAAAGCCCCAGCATTTT
TRBV18,TRBJ2-7,TRBD1,NA,CASSPWPGQGAYEQYF,TGTGCCAGCTCACCATGGCCGGGACAGGGGGCCTACGAGCAGTACTTC
TRBV4-3,TRBJ2-7,NA,NA,CASSQDMTANYEQYF,TGCGCCAGCAGCCAAGATATGACGGCTAACTACGAGCAGTACTTC
TRBV5-6,TRBJ2-5,NA,NA,CASRYRNYQETQYF,TGTGCCAGCAGATACAGGAACTACCAAGAGACCCAGTACTTC
TRBV18,TRBJ1-3,TRBD1,NA,CASSPDRDSGNTIYF,TGTGCCAGCTCACCCGACAGGGACTCTGGAAACACCATATATTTT
TRBV7-9,TRBJ2-5,NA,few,CASSATTETQYF,TGTGCCAGCAGCGCAACAACGGAGACCCAGTACTTC
TRBV6-5,TRBJ2-7,NA,NA,CASSYSWQSYEQYF,TGTGCCAGCAGTTACTCTTGGCAGTCCTACGAGCAGTACTTC
TRBV2,TRBJ1-5,TRBD1,NA,CASRDRVEDNQPQHF,TGTGCCAGCAGGGACAGGGTAGAGGACAATCAGCCCCAGCATTTT
TRBV20-1,TRBJ1-2,NA,few,CSVTANYGYTF,TGCAGCGTAACCGCTAACTATGGCTACACCTTC
TRBV9,TRBJ2-7,NA,NA,CASSPKDRSYEQYF,TGTGCCAGCAGCCCAAAAGACAGGTCCTACGAGCAGTACTTC
TRBV5-5,TRBJ1-2,NA,few,CASRPQQELSYGYTF,TGTGCCAGCAGACCCCAACAGGAGTTGAGCTATGGCTACACCTTC
TRBV23-1,TRBJ2-7,NA,NA,CASGPLGLSSYEQYF,TGCGCCAGCGGCCCTTTAGGACTGAGCTCCTACGAGCAGTACTTC
TRBV7-9,TRBJ2-5,TRBD2,NA,CASSSSGGNQETQYF,TGTGCCAGCAGCAGTAGCGGGGGGAACCAAGAGACCCAGTACTTC
TRBV19,TRBJ2-7,NA,NA,CASSMTPQSTYEQYF,TGTGCCAGTAGTATGACCCCCCAAAGCACCTACGAGCAGTACTTC
TRBV7-2,TRBJ1-4,TRBD1,NA,CASSLAPTGGITNEKLFF,TGTGCCAGCAGCTTAGCTCCTACAGGGGGCATTACTAATGAAAAACTGTTTTTT
TRBV18,TRBJ2-1,TRBD2,NA,CASSPLSGGDNEQFF,TGTGCCAGCTCACCCCTCAGCGGGGGGGACAATGAGCAGTTCTTC
TRBV9,TRBJ2-6,NA,NA,CASSVAGGGIGSGANVLTF,TGTGCCAGCAGCGTAGCTGGTGGGGGGATCGGCTCTGGGGCCAACGTCCTGACTTTC
TRBV4-3,TRBJ2-2,TRBD2,NA,CASSSTSGSTGELFF,TGCGCCAGCTCGTCCACTAGCGGGAGCACCGGGGAGCTGTTTTTT
TRBV2,TRBJ1-3,NA,NA,CASSDSPQGSGNTIYF,TGTGCCAGCAGTGACTCCCCCCAGGGCTCTGGAAACACCATATATTTT
TRBV28,TRBJ2-1,NA,NA,CASSFLSRQEQFF,TGTGCCAGCAGTTTTTTGAGCCGACAGGAGCAGTTCTTC
TRBV6-5,TRBJ1-5,TRBD1,NA,CAARTGNQPQHF,TGTGCCGCCCGGACAGGGAATCAGCCCCAGCATTTT
TRBV19,TRBJ2-2,NA,NA,CASSIVGRDTGELFF,TGTGCCAGTAGTATCGTCGGGAGAGACACCGGGGAGCTGTTTTTT
TRBV6-1,TRBJ1-2,TRBD1,NA,CASGRTGAYGYTF,TGTGCCAGCGGACGGACAGGGGCCTATGGCTACACCTTC
TRBV29-1,TRBJ1-1,NA,NA,CSVGSRTALEAFF,TGCAGCGTTGGTTCTAGGACAGCACTTGAAGCTTTCTTT
TRBV19,TRBJ2-2,NA,few,CASSIAAVGELFF,TGTGCCAGTAGTATAGCAGCAGTCGGGGAGCTGTTTTTT
TRBV30,TRBJ2-2,NA,NA,CAWSVWTGELFF,TGTGCCTGGAGTGTATGGACCGGGGAGCTGTTTTTT
TRBV27,TRBJ2-5,NA,NA,CASSPRGDGETQYF,TGTGCCAGCAGTCCCCGAGGGGATGGCGAGACCCAGTACTTC